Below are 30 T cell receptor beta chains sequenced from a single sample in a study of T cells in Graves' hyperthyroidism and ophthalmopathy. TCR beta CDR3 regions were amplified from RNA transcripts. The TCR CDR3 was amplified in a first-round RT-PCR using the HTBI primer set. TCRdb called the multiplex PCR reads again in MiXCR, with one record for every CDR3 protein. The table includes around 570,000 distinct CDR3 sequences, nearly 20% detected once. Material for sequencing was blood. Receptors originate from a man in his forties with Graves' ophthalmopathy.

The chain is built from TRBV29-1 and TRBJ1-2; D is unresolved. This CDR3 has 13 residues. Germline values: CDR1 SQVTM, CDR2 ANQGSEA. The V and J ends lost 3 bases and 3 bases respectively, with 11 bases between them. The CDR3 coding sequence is TGCAGCGTTGATAAGACTGAGTACTATGGCTACACCTTC. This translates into CSVDKTEYYGYTF.

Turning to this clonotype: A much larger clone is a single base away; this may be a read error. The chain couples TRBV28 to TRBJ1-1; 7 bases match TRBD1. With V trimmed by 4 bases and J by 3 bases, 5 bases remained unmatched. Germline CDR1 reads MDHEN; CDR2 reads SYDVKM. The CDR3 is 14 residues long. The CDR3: CASSSLTGYTEAFF. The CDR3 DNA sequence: TGTGCCAGCAGTTCGTTGACAGGGTACACTGAAGCTTTCTTT.

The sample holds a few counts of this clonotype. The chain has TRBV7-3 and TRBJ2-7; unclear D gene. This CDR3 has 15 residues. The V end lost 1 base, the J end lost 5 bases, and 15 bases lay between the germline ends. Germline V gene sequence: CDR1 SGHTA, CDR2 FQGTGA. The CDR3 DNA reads TGTGCCAGCAGCTTAAGTGGGAAGGGTGGGCACGAGCAGTACTTC. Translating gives CASSLSGKGGHEQYF.

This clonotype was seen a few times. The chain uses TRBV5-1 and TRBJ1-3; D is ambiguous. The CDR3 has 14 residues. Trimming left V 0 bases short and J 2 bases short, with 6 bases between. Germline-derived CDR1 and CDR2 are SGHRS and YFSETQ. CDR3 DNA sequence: TGCGCCAGCAGCTTGGCAGCACCTGGAAACACCATATATTTT. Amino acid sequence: CASSLAAPGNTIYF.

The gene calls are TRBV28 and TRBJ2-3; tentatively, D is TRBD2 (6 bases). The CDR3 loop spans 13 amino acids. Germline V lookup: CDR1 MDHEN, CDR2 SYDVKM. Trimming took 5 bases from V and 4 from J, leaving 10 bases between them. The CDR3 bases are TGTGCCAGCAGTAGGGACTCCCCAGATACGCAGTATTTT. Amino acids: CASSRDSPDTQYF.

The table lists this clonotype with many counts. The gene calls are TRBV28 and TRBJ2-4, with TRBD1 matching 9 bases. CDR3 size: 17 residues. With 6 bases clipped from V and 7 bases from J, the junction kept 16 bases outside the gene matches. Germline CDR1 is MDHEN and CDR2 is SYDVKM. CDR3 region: CASSFRAVGTGSNIQYF. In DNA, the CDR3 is TGTGCCAGCAGCTTTAGGGCCGTGGGGACAGGGAGTAACATTCAGTACTTC.

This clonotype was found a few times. For the CDR3, the DNA is TGCAGTGCTCACCCGGGGGAGACCCAGTACTTC. It encodes CSAHPGETQYF. The V and J genes are TRBV20-1 and TRBJ2-5; weak D call: TRBD2 (5 bases). The V end lost 5 bases, the J end lost 5 bases, and 9 bases lay between the germline ends. The CDR3 loop spans 11 amino acids. CDR1 is DFQATT and CDR2 is SNEGSKA in the germline V gene (reference sequence).

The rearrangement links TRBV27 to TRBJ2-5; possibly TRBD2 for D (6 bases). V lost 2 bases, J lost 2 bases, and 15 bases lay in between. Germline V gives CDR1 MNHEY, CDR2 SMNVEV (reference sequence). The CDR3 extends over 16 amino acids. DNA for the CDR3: TGTGCCAGCAGTTTAAGGGACGGGGGATGGCAAGAGACCCAGTACTTC. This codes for CASSLRDGGWQETQYF.

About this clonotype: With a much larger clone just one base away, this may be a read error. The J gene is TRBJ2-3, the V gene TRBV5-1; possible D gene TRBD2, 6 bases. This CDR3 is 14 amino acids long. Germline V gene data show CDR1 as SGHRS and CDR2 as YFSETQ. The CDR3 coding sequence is TGCGCCAGCAGCGCGGGACTGACAACAGATACGCAGTGTTTT. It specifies CASSAGLTTDTQCF.

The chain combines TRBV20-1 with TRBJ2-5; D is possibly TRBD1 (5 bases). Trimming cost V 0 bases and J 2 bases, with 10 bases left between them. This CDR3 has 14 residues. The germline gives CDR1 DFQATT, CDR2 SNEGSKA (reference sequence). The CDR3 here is CSARDGAEQETQYF. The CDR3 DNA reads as TGCAGTGCTAGAGATGGGGCTGAACAAGAGACCCAGTACTTC.

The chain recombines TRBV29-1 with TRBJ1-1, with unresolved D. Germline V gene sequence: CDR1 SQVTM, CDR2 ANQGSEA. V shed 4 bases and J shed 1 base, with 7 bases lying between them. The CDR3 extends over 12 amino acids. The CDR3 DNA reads TGCAGCGTTGTCGGACCGAACACTGAAGCTTTCTTT. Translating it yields CSVVGPNTEAFF.

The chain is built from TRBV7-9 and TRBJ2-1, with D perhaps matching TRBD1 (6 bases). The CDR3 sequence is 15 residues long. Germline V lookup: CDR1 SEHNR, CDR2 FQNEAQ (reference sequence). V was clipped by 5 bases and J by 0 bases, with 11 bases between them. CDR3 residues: CASSRNRVSYNEQFF. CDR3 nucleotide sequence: TGTGCCAGCAGCCGAAACAGGGTCTCCTACAATGAGCAGTTCTTC.

CDR3 sequence: CSVLTGGTGELFF. CDR3 nucleotides: TGCAGCGTACTGACAGGGGGGACCGGGGAGCTGTTTTTT. The chain employs TRBV29-1 and TRBJ2-2, with 9 bases that match TRBD1. Germline values: CDR1 SQVTM, CDR2 ANQGSEA. This CDR3 is 13 amino acids long. V lost 6 bases and J lost 5; bases outside the gene matches: 4.

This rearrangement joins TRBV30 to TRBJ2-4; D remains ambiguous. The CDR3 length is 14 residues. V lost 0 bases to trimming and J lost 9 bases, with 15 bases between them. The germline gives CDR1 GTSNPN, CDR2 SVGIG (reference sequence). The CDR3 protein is CAWSVGGSKGIQYF. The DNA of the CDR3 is TGTGCCTGGAGTGTAGGCGGCTCCAAGGGCATTCAGTACTTC. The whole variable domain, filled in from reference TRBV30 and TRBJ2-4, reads SQTIHQWPATLVQPVGSPLSLECTVEGTSNPNLYWYRQAAGRGLQLLFYSVGIGQISSEVPQNLSASRPQDRQFILSSKKLLLSDSGFYLCAWSVGGSKGIQYFGAGTRLSVL.

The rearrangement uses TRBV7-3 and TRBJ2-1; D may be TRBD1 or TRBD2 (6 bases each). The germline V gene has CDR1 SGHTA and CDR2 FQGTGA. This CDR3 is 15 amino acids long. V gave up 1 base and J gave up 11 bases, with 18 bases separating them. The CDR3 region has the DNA TGTGCCAGCAGCTTAAGAGGGGGGAACTTCGGGAAGCAGTTCTTC. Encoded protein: CASSLRGGNFGKQFF.

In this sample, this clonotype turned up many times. The DNA for the CDR3 is TGTGCCAGCTGCCCGACGGGACGCAAAGGCAATGAGCAGTTCTTC. Its protein product is CASCPTGRKGNEQFF. The chain couples TRBV18 to TRBJ2-1; D tentatively fits TRBD1 or TRBD2 (5 bases each). Per germline, CDR1 KGHSH and CDR2 LQKENI. CDR3 length equals 15 residues. V shed 7 bases and J shed 6 bases, with 19 bases lying between them.

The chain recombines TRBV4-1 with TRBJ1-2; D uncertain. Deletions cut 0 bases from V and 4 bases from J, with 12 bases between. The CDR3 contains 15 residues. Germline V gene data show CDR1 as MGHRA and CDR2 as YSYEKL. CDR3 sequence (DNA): TGCGCCAGCAGCCAAGACAGAGTGAGAACCTATGGCTACACCTTC. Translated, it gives CASSQDRVRTYGYTF.

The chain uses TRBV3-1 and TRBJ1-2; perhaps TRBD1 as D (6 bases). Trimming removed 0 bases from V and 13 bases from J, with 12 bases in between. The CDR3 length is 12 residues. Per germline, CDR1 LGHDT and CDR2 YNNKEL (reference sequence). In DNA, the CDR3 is TGTGCCAGCAGCCAAGATACAGGGTCGGTCACCTTC. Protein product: CASSQDTGSVTF.

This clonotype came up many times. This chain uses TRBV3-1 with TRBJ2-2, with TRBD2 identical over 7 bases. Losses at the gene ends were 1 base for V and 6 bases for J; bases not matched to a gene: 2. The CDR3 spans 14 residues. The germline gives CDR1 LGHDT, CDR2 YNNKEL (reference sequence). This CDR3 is CASSQAGGAGELFF. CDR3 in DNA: TGTGCCAGCAGCCAAGCTGGGGGGGCCGGGGAGCTGTTTTTT.

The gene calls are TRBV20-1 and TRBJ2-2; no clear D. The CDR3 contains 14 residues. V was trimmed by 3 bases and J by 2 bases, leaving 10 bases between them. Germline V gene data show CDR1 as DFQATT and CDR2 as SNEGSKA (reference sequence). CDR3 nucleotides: TGCAGTGCTAGTGACCTTCTCAACACCGGGGAGCTGTTTTTT. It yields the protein CSASDLLNTGELFF.

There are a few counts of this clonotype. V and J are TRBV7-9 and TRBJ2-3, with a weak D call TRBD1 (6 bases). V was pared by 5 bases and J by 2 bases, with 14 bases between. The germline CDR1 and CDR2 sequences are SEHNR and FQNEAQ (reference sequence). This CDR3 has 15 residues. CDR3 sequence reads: CASSHSTGSTDTQYF. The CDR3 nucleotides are TGTGCCAGCAGCCATTCGACAGGTTCCACAGATACGCAGTATTTT.

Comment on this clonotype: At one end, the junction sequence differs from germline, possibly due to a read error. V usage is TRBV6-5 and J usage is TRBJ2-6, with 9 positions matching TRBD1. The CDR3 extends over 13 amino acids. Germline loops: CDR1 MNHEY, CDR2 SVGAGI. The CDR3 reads CASSYRQGGPLTF. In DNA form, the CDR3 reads TGTGCCAGCAGTTATCGACAGGGGGGGCCCTTGACCTTC.

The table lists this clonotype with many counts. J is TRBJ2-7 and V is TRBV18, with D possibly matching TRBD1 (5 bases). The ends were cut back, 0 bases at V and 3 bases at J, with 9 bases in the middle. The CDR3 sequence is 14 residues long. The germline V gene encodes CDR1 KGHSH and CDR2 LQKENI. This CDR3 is CASSPPDSRYEQYF. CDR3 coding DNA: TGTGCCAGCTCACCACCCGACAGCCGCTACGAGCAGTACTTC.

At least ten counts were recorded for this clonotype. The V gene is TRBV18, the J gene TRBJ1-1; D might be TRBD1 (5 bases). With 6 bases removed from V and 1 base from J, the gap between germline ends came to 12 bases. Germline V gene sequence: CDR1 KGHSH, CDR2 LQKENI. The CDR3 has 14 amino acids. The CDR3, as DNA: TGTGCCAGCTCCCGACAGATCCAGAACACTGAAGCTTTCTTT. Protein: CASSRQIQNTEAFF.

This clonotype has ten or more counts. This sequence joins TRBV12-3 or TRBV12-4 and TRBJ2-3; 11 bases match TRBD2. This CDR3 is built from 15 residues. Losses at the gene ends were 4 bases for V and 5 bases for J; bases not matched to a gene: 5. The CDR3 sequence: CASSSTSGGQDTQYF. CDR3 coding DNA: TGTGCCAGCAGTTCCACTAGCGGGGGACAAGATACGCAGTATTTT.

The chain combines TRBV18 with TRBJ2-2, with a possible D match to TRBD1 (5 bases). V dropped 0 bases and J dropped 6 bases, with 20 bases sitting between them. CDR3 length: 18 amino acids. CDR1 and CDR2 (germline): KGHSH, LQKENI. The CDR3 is CASSPPNLRSGRSGELFF. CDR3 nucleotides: TGTGCCAGCTCACCACCAAATCTTCGCTCAGGGCGGTCCGGGGAGCTGTTTTTT.

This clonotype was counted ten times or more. The CDR3 region is CASSFTEQETQYF. The CDR3 DNA sequence: TGTGCCAGCAGCTTTACAGAGCAAGAGACCCAGTACTTC. The chain has TRBV7-9 and TRBJ2-5; no clear D. From germline, CDR1 is SEHNR and CDR2 FQNEAQ (reference sequence). This CDR3 has 13 amino acids. Trimming took off 3 bases at V and 2 bases at J, with 7 bases between the two ends.

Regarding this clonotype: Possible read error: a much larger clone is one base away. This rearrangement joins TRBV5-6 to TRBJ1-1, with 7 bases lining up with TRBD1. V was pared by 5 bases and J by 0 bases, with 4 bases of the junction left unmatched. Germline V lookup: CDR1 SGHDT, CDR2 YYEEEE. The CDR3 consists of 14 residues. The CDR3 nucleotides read TGTGCCAGCAGTCCGACAGGGATGAACACTGAAGCTTTCTTT. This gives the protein CASSPTGMNTEAFF.

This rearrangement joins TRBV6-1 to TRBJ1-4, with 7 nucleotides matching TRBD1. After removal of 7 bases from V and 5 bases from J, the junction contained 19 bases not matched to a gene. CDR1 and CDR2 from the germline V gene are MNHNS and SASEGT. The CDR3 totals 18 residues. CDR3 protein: CASTQNILDRDVNEKLFF. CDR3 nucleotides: TGTGCCAGCACTCAGAACATCCTAGACAGGGATGTAAATGAAAAACTGTTTTTT.

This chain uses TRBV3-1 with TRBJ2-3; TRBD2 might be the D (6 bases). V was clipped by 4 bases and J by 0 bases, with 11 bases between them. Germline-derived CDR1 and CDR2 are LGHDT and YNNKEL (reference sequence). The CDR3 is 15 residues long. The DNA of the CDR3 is TGTGCCAGCAGCCGGGGACTCCTAAGCACAGATACGCAGTATTTT. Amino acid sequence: CASSRGLLSTDTQYF.